The 24 T cell receptor beta chains presented below share a single source sample, sequenced in a study of T cell repertoires in cytomegalovirus infection. TCRdb itself ran the reads through MiXCR, one entry per CDR3 protein. The sample yields approximately 550,000 distinct CDR3 sequences, 16% seen once. Sequencing used CD8+ T cells from PBMCs. The receptor source for this set is a human donor in good health (CMV status not recorded). Some clones in this sample may be carry-over from other donors' samples.

The CDR3 bases are TGTGCCAGCAGCGCCACAGGGGGCGCTCTCTTTTATAACAATGAGCAGTTCTTC. Encoded protein: CASSATGGALFYNNEQFF. The rearrangement uses TRBV7-9 and TRBJ2-1; TRBD1 matches 9 bases. This CDR3 spans 18 amino acids. Trimming removed 5 bases from V and 5 bases from J; junction bases left unmatched: 16. Germline values: CDR1 SEHNR, CDR2 FQNEAQ (reference sequence). Full variable domain (outside the CDR3, taken from reference TRBV7-9 and TRBJ2-1): DTGVSQNPRHKITKRGQNVTFRCDPISEHNRLYWYRQTLGQGPEFLTYFQNEAQLEKSRLLSDRFSAERPKGSFSTLEIQRTEQGDSAMYLCASSATGGALFYNNEQFFGPGTRLTVL.

V and J are TRBV15 and TRBJ2-2; D ambiguous. CDR3 length equals 15 residues. Germline V gene sequence: CDR1 LNHNV, CDR2 YYDKDF (reference sequence). Between the trimmed V and J ends, which lost 0 bases and 3 bases, there was a span of 8 bases. The CDR3 sequence is CATSREAWDTGELFF. CDR3 DNA: TGTGCCACCAGCAGAGAGGCGTGGGACACCGGGGAGCTGTTTTTT.

Many counts were recorded for this clonotype. The chain has TRBV12-5 and TRBJ2-1; TRBD1 might be the D (5 bases). The CDR3 sequence is 17 residues long. V was clipped by 2 bases and J by 0 bases, with 14 bases between them. Germline V gives CDR1 LGHNT, CDR2 FRNRAP. The DNA of the CDR3 is TGTGCTAGTGGTTTGACCACTCAGGGAAGCTCCTACAATGAGCAGTTCTTC. It is translated as CASGLTTQGSSYNEQFF.

This clonotype has ten or more counts. This chain links TRBV19 with TRBJ2-1; TRBD2 is a possible D gene (5 bases). Germline CDR1 reads LNHDA; CDR2 reads SQIVND (reference sequence). Trimming left V 2 bases short and J 7 bases short, with 6 bases between. The CDR3 loop spans 12 amino acids. Here the CDR3 DNA reads TGTGCCAGTAGTATAACGGGGAATGAGCAGTTCTTC. Translated: CASSITGNEQFF.

This clonotype has at least ten counts. J is TRBJ2-7 and V is TRBV28; 11 nucleotides match TRBD2. Germline CDR1 and CDR2: MDHEN and SYDVKM. Germline trimming cut 5 bases from V and 1 base from J; bases unmatched to any gene: 7. This CDR3 comprises 16 residues. CDR3 nucleotides: TGTGCCAGCAGTACCGGACTAGCGGGTCCGTCCTACGAGCAGTACTTC. Translation: CASSTGLAGPSYEQYF.

This clonotype was counted many times. The chain combines TRBV7-3 with TRBJ2-1, with 16 positions matching TRBD2. V lost 6 bases and J lost 9; bases outside the gene matches: 8. The CDR3 is 16 amino acids. Germline CDR1 and CDR2: SGHTA and FQGTGA. The CDR3 here is CASRIGTSGGAVEQFF. CDR3 DNA: TGTGCCAGCAGAATAGGGACTAGCGGGGGGGCCGTTGAGCAGTTCTTC.

This clonotype came up many times. The chain employs TRBV12-3 or TRBV12-4 and TRBJ2-7; TRBD2 matches at 10 bases. The CDR3 is 16 residues long. The V and J ends lost 6 bases and 0 bases, in that order; junction bases with no gene match: 8. The CDR3 DNA reads as TGTGCCAGCAGATTAACTAGCGGGAACAGCTCCTACGAGCAGTACTTC. This encodes CASRLTSGNSSYEQYF.

J is TRBJ2-5 and V is TRBV7-9; no clear D. The V and J ends lost 1 base and 0 bases respectively, with 9 bases between them. The germline V gene has CDR1 SEHNR and CDR2 FQNEAQ (reference sequence). The length of the CDR3 is 15 residues. The CDR3 here is CASSLEAGDQETQYF. In nucleotides, the CDR3 is TGTGCCAGCAGCTTAGAGGCAGGCGACCAAGAGACCCAGTACTTC.

Only a few counts were recorded for this clonotype. The genes are TRBV10-1 and TRBJ1-1, with D maybe TRBD1 (6 bases). The V and J ends lost 6 bases and 5 bases respectively, with 13 bases between them. Germline CDR1 reads WNHNN; CDR2 reads SYGVQD (reference sequence). This CDR3 spans 13 amino acids. CDR3 coding DNA: TGCGCCAGCAGCAGGGGAATCGGAACTGAAGCTTTCTTT. The encoded protein is CASSRGIGTEAFF.

The chain employs TRBV2 and TRBJ1-5; 8 bases fit TRBD1. Germline assignment: CDR1 SNHLY and CDR2 FYNNEI. After removal of 8 bases from V and 5 bases from J, the junction contained 5 bases not matched to a gene. This CDR3 contains 13 residues. The CDR3 here is CASGGQGYQPQHF. Written as DNA, the CDR3 is TGTGCCAGCGGTGGACAGGGCTATCAGCCCCAGCATTTT.

This chain joins TRBV9 and TRBJ1-1; no clear D gene. This CDR3 is 14 amino acids long. Trimming removed 3 bases at V and 2 bases at J, with 11 bases between. Germline assignment: CDR1 SGDLS and CDR2 YYNGEE. In nucleotides, the CDR3 is TGTGCCAGCAGCGAAGCGTCGTCCAACACTGAAGCTTTCTTT. Amino acid sequence: CASSEASSNTEAFF.

The J gene is TRBJ1-6, the V gene TRBV6-1; no firm D call. The germline CDR1 and CDR2 sequences are MNHNS and SASEGT. Trimming took off 8 bases at V and 8 bases at J, with 19 bases between the two ends. The CDR3 is 15 residues long. The chain's CDR3 is CASLPLNRNYSPLHF. The CDR3 DNA reads TGTGCCAGCCTTCCCCTTAACCGGAATTATTCACCCCTCCACTTT.

The chain employs TRBV11-2 and TRBJ2-3, with TRBD2 identical over 9 bases. Germline CDR1 and CDR2: SGHAT and FQNNGV. The CDR3 runs to 15 residues. V lost 3 bases, J lost 2 bases, and 3 bases stayed unmatched. CDR3 region: CASSLGLAFTDTQYF. In DNA form, the CDR3 reads TGTGCCAGCAGCTTGGGACTAGCCTTCACAGATACGCAGTATTTT.

This chain joins TRBV6-2 or TRBV6-3 and TRBJ2-3; 7 bases are a match to TRBD2. With V trimmed by 0 bases and J by 3 bases, 9 bases remained unmatched. CDR1 is MNHEY and CDR2 is SVGEGT in the germline V gene. CDR3 size: 17 residues. The CDR3 sequence: CASSYSRLAARTDTQYF. The CDR3 DNA follows: TGTGCCAGCAGTTACTCACGCCTAGCGGCCAGGACAGATACGCAGTATTTT.

This clonotype has at least ten counts. The chain links TRBV12-3 or TRBV12-4 to TRBJ1-2; possibly TRBD1 for D (6 bases). CDR3 length: 14 amino acids. Deletions cut 6 bases from V and 3 bases from J, with 14 bases between. In nucleotides, the CDR3 is TGTGCCAGCAGCCCCGACAGGATTTACTATGGCTACACCTTC. Amino acid sequence: CASSPDRIYYGYTF.

This clonotype showed up just a few times. The J gene is TRBJ2-7, the V gene TRBV27, with 14 bases aligning to TRBD2. The germline V gene has CDR1 MNHEY and CDR2 SMNVEV (reference sequence). V shed 3 bases, J shed 3 bases, and the junction held 10 bases outside the gene matches. The CDR3 consists of 18 residues. In nucleotides, the CDR3 is TGTGCCAGCAGTTTGGGACCCGGGACTAGCGGGAGAGGCTACGAGCAGTACTTC. It codes for CASSLGPGTSGRGYEQYF.

This clonotype appeared many times. V usage is TRBV7-6 and J usage is TRBJ2-3; 9 positions match TRBD2. Germline V gene data show CDR1 as SGHVS and CDR2 as FNYEAQ. The CDR3 consists of 15 residues. J lost 4 bases, V lost 3 bases, and 5 bases had no gene match. The CDR3 region is CASSFAGGPSDTQYF. The CDR3 DNA reads as TGTGCCAGCAGCTTTGCGGGGGGGCCCTCAGATACGCAGTATTTT.

The sample holds a few counts of this clonotype. The chain has TRBV27 and TRBJ1-1, with D perhaps TRBD1 (6 bases). CDR3 size: 12 residues. Trimming left V 5 bases short and J 8 bases short, with 12 bases between. The germline gives CDR1 MNHEY, CDR2 SMNVEV (reference sequence). The CDR3 is CASSLRGREAFF. CDR3 nucleotide sequence: TGTGCCAGCAGTCTCAGGGGAAGGGAAGCTTTCTTT.

V is TRBV27 and J is TRBJ2-5, with D maybe TRBD2 (7 bases). The CDR3 sequence is 13 residues long. The V end lost 6 bases, the J end lost 7 bases, and 15 bases lay between the germline ends. CDR1 and CDR2 from the germline V gene are MNHEY and SMNVEV (reference sequence). The DNA for the CDR3 is TGTGCCAGCAGCCCCGAAGGGGGGGGGACCCAGTACTTC. This sequence encodes CASSPEGGGTQYF.

This clonotype was seen repeatedly, ten times or more. The CDR3 DNA reads TGTGCCAGCAGCCAAAGCGGGTACACCGGGGAGCTGTTTTTT. It is translated as CASSQSGYTGELFF. The genes are TRBV7-9 and TRBJ2-2, with D tentatively TRBD2 (6 bases). The germline V gene encodes CDR1 SEHNR and CDR2 FQNEAQ (reference sequence). There are 14 residues in the CDR3. Between the trimmed V and J ends, which lost 5 bases and 3 bases, there was a span of 10 bases.

This clonotype appeared many times. V is TRBV15 and J is TRBJ2-5; 9 bases are shared with TRBD2. The CDR3 totals 15 residues. J lost 4 bases, V lost 0 bases, and 3 bases had no gene match. From germline, CDR1 is LNHNV and CDR2 YYDKDF (reference sequence). The CDR3 DNA is TGTGCCACCAGCAGAGATTTTAGCGGGGGAGAGACCCAGTACTTC. Protein sequence: CATSRDFSGGETQYF.

Notes on this clonotype: This CDR3 fails to terminate in the conserved phenylalanine or tryptophan, so it likely reflects a read error. It is unclear where the CDR3 begins or ends on the DNA, so no DNA is shown, and the CDR3 is as TCRdb lists it. The chain employs TRBV7-6 and TRBJ2-1; TRBD2 was called by the table and not checked on the DNA. With termini counted, the CDR3 has 19 amino acids. The V gene's germline CDR1 is SGHVS and CDR2 FNYEAQ. CDR3 sequence: CASSPPGLAGGISYNEQLL.

This clonotype occurred a few times. The genes are TRBV29-1 and TRBJ2-7; D may be TRBD2 (5 bases). Germline CDR1 reads SQVTM; CDR2 reads ANQGSEA. The CDR3 loop spans 14 amino acids. With 6 bases removed from V and 6 bases from J, the gap between germline ends came to 21 bases. CDR3 sequence: CSVVEEVGFREQYF. CDR3 coding DNA: TGCAGCGTAGTTGAGGAGGTCGGGTTCCGCGAGCAGTACTTC.

The CDR3 sequence is CSAGWEAFF. CDR3 nucleotide sequence: TGCAGTGCTGGCTGGGAAGCTTTCTTT. This sequence joins TRBV20-1 and TRBJ1-1; D is unclear. The CDR3 contains 9 residues. With 5 bases removed from V and 8 bases from J, the gap between germline ends came to 6 bases. CDR1 DFQATT and CDR2 SNEGSKA come from the germline V gene (reference sequence).